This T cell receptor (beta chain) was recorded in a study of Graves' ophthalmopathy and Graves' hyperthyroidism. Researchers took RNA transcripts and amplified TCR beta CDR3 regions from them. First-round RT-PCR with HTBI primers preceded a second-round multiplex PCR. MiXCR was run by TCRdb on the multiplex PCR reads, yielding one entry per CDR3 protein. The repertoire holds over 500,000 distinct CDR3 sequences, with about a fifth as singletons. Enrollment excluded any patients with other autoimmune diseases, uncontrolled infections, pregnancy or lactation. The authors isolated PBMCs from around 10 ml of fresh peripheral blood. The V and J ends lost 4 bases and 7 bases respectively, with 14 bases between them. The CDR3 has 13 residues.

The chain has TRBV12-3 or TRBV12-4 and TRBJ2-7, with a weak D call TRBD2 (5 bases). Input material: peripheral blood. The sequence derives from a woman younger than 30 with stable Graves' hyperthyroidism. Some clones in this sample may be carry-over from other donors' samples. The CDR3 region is CASSSGSIREQYF. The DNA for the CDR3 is TGTGCCAGCAGTTCGGGGTCCATCCGTGAGCAGTACTTC.